What follows are 6 T cell receptor beta chains derived from one specimen sequenced in a study of blood T cell repertoires in COVID-19 (dated by TCRdb to 2020 to 2021). The library came from the immunoSEQ multiplex PCR assay. TCRdb took this table from immuneACCESS and kept in-frame rearrangements with V and J called. Such tables lack part of the clones; where checked against another copy, unresolved V genes explain under half of the gap, and the rest is unexplained. In this sample the table shows some 180,000 clones, around 91% of which occur a single time. The ten largest clones add up to roughly 0.6% of the sample. Sequenced input: peripheral blood. The receptors shown here come from a man between 50 and 59 years old with acute or convalescent COVID-19.

The V gene is TRBV5-4, the J gene TRBJ2-2; TRBD1 aligns across 7 bases. Trimming at V came to 2 bases and at J to 1 base, leaving 5 bases not matched to a gene. Germline CDR1 is SGHNT and CDR2 is YYREEE (reference sequence). The CDR3 is made up of 16 amino acids. Here the CDR3 reads CASSFEGAQNTGELFF. CDR3 nucleotide sequence: TGTGCCAGCAGCTTTGAGGGGGCTCAGAACACCGGGGAGCTGTTTTTT.

The V and J genes are TRBV7-9 and TRBJ1-2; 7 bases align to TRBD1. V lost 5 bases, J lost 5 bases, and 11 bases stayed unmatched. This CDR3 contains 15 residues. Per the germline V gene, CDR1 is SEHNR and CDR2 is FQNEAQ (reference sequence). The CDR3, as DNA: TGTGCCAGCAGCCCATTCGACAGGGATTTATATGGCTACACCTTC. Amino acids: CASSPFDRDLYGYTF.

The gene calls are TRBV28 and TRBJ2-3; maybe TRBD2 (5 bases). There are 13 residues in the CDR3. Germline assignment: CDR1 MDHEN and CDR2 SYDVKM. Deletions cut 7 bases from V and 6 bases from J, with 14 bases between. CDR3: CASKPGIPDTQYF. In nucleotides, the CDR3 is TGTGCCAGCAAGCCGGGGATCCCTGATACGCAGTATTTT.

The chain carries TRBV4-1 and TRBJ1-6, with a possible D match to TRBD1 (6 bases). The CDR3 has 15 amino acids. Germline values: CDR1 MGHRA, CDR2 YSYEKL. The V and J ends lost 1 base and 14 bases respectively, with 18 bases between them. The DNA for the CDR3 is TGCGCCAGCAGCCAAGGGGGGCGGGGGGCGGATTCCCTCCACTTT. This codes for CASSQGGRGADSLHF.

J is TRBJ1-6 and V is TRBV23-1, with D hard to call. TRBV23-1 is an ORF for which the function is uncertain. Trimming cost V 2 bases and J 0 bases, with 8 bases left between them. The CDR3 is made up of 16 amino acids. This chain's CDR3 is CASSQRRSSYNSPLHF. The CDR3 coding sequence is TGCGCCAGCAGTCAACGTAGAAGCTCCTATAATTCACCCCTCCACTTT.

The rearrangement links TRBV10-3 to TRBJ2-3; 7 bases are a match to TRBD2. CDR3 size: 14 residues. Trimming cost V 6 bases and J 2 bases; bases outside gene matches: 5. Germline values: CDR1 ENHRY, CDR2 SYGVKD. CDR3 coding DNA: TGTGCCATCAGAAGAGGACTAGACACAGATACGCAGTATTTT. Translated: CAIRRGLDTDTQYF.